This T cell receptor (beta chain) was identified in a study of memory CD4+ T cells and cytomegalovirus serostatus. The sort gate was single viable CD3+CD4+CD8-CD45RO+ cells for memory CD4+ T cells. CMV serostatus came from serum IgG against pp150, pp28, p38, p52. Of note for this clone: Its target is not known. The junction and the germline gene differ at one end; a read error may be behind it.

Source study methods: Out-of-frame sequences were removed, leaving around 2.2 million distinct TCRbeta sequences. Produced via immunoSEQ multiplex PCR; TCRdb's table is partial and in-frame only. The DNA was the basis for D and trimming; V, J and clone size are from that table. The sample lists around 57,000 clones; 60% to 85% were seen once. Points from the study as a whole: Suggested: most of the CMV-linked TCR signature lies in CD4+ memory cells.

The CDR3 runs 12 residues. Germline loops: CDR1 SGHRS, CDR2 YFSETQ. The origin of this receptor is an adult in good health and CMV-seronegative. Some clones in this sample may be carry-over from other donors' samples. The chain recombines TRBV5-1 with TRBJ1-4, with TRBD1 identical over 7 bases. The sample was memory CD4+ T cells from blood. The CDR3 loop is CASSLEGGTALF. CDR3 coding DNA: TGCGCCAGCAGCTTGGAGGGTGGGACAGCTCTTTTT.